What follows are 7 T cell receptor beta chains derived from one specimen sequenced in a study of Ad26.COV2.S vaccination and SARS-CoV-2 variants. Clones were read by immunoSEQ multiplex PCR, and TCRdb kept only the in-frame ones, dropping some. The sample has 300,000 to 400,000 clones; about nine tenths are singletons. Treatment noted: 15 to 20 received Ad26.COV2.S at low or high dose, single or two shots; 5 received placebo; per-sample allocation not given. Vaccine and placebo recipients were sampled on day 63 after the first injection. This sample comprised peripheral blood, obtained in a trial of Ad26.COV2.S vaccine versus placebo. These receptors were taken from a person aged 18-65 years who received the Ad26.COV2.S COVID-19 vaccine or a placebo.

The rearrangement links TRBV12-3 or TRBV12-4 to TRBJ1-5; D is unresolved. The CDR3 is 11 residues long. Trimming took off 2 bases at V and 10 bases at J, with 6 bases between the two ends. CDR3 coding DNA: TGTGCCAGCAGTTTACGGGGACCCCAGCATTTT. Translated, it gives CASSLRGPQHF.

This clone was counted once. The chain links TRBV25-1 to TRBJ1-2; D may be TRBD1 (6 bases). Germline V gene data show CDR1 as MGHDK and CDR2 as SYGVNS. The length of the CDR3 is 17 residues. Trimming left V 3 bases short and J 0 bases short, with 17 bases between. As DNA, the CDR3 is TGTGCCAGCAGTGACTTTGCCAGGGGACCAACTAACTATGGCTACACCTTC. Its protein is CASSDFARGPTNYGYTF.

The rearrangement uses TRBV6-1 and TRBJ1-4; D is unclear. The germline V and J ends were trimmed by 0 bases and 0 bases, with 5 bases remaining between them. The CDR3 has 15 residues. Germline V gene data show CDR1 as MNHNS and CDR2 as SASEGT. The CDR3 spells CASSEAKSTNEKLFF. CDR3 bases: TGTGCCAGCAGTGAAGCTAAATCAACTAATGAAAAACTGTTTTTT.

The chain is built from TRBV3-1 (or the pseudogene TRBV3-2) and TRBJ2-5, with TRBD2 as a possible D gene (7 bases). Trimming took 8 bases from V and 7 from J, leaving 14 bases between them. Germline-derived CDR1 and CDR2 are LGHDT and YNNKEL (reference sequence). The CDR3 runs to 12 residues. For the CDR3, the DNA is TGTGCCAGCGAGGGGGGGCCGGGGACCCAGTACTTC. This encodes CASEGGPGTQYF.

In DNA form, the CDR3 reads TGCGCCAGCAGCCCCTGGAGGGGTAACAGGAACACTGAAGCTTTCTTT. It yields the protein CASSPWRGNRNTEAFF. The rearrangement links TRBV4-1 to TRBJ1-1; tentatively, D is TRBD1 (5 bases). The CDR3 length is 16 residues. Trimming left V 4 bases short and J 1 base short, with 16 bases between. Germline V gene sequence: CDR1 MGHRA, CDR2 YSYEKL.

CDR3 protein: CASSASGRGTDTQYF. DNA of the CDR3: TGTGCCAGCAGCGCATCGGGTAGGGGTACAGATACGCAGTATTTT. The V gene is TRBV9, the J gene TRBJ2-3, with a weak D call TRBD1 (5 bases). V lost 3 bases and J lost 3, with 14 bases in between. Germline lookup yields CDR1 SGDLS and CDR2 YYNGEE. The CDR3 has 15 amino acids.

The genes are TRBV6-6 and TRBJ2-2; D gene unclear. Germline-derived CDR1 and CDR2 are MNHNY and SVGAGI (reference sequence). Trimming removed 2 bases at V and 3 bases at J, with 4 bases between. This CDR3 is 13 amino acids long. The DNA for the CDR3 is TGTGCCAGCAGTTACGGGGACACCGGGGAGCTGTTTTTT. It translates to CASSYGDTGELFF.